This paragraph covers one TCR beta chain sequence. The target antigen is unknown. TCRdb's copy holds only in-frame clones and misses some; the assay was immunoSEQ multiplex PCR. Among fewer than 45,000 clones listed, approximately 88% were seen once. The study took a few donor pairs, and their unstimulated naive, memory, effector memory and TEMRA subsets were sequenced. CDR1 is SGHVS and CDR2 is FQNEAQ in the germline V gene. Trimming removed 2 bases from V and 1 base from J, with 4 bases in between. This CDR3 is 13 amino acids long. These data belong to a study of siplizumab effects on memory and regulatory T cells. Findings of the study overall: Proliferating siplizumab-culture Treg suppressive function went unconfirmed. There were only a minor fraction of alloreactive clones that mapped to unstimulated subsets. Sequences that were alloreactive and traceable to unstimulated CD4+ memory cells were significantly reduced by siplizumab.

The gene calls are TRBV7-8 and TRBJ2-3; D is ambiguous. The origin of this receptor is a human donor in good health. Sequenced sample: naive CD4+ T cells sorted from blood. CDR3 sequence (DNA): TGTGCCAGCAGCTTAAGTCGCACAGATACGCAGTATTTT. Protein: CASSLSRTDTQYF.